Listed here is a single T cell receptor beta chain. The CDR3 totals 15 residues. Germline-derived CDR1 and CDR2 are MNHEY and SMNVEV (reference sequence). The ends lost 7 bases at V and 1 base at J; junction bases unmatched: 7. This sample was included in a study of blood T cell repertoires in COVID-19. About the research overall: In each case, the material was cDNA or gDNA derived from T cells, B-cell-depleted T cells, or PBMCs.

Method: immunoSEQ multiplex PCR; TCRdb's copy keeps in-frame clones and lacks some. The sample yields over 60,000 clones, more than 85% seen once. Sequences were obtained from peripheral blood. The chain carries TRBV27 and TRBJ2-3, with 8 bases aligning to TRBD1. The TCR sequence derives from a man in his 70s with acute or convalescent COVID-19. CDR3 sequence: CASTITGGRTDTQYF. The CDR3 nucleotides read TGTGCCAGCACTATAACAGGGGGGCGCACAGATACGCAGTATTTT.